This TCR beta chain appears in the sequencing data of a study of T cell clonotyping in hematopoietic cell transplantation. The repertoire was sequenced with immunoSEQ multiplex PCR; TCRdb's copy has only in-frame clones and lacks some. This repertoire shows 2,000 or so clones, approximately 93% found once; its top ten account for less than 3.5%. In the case of this clone: Its cognate antigen is unknown.

Study results and caveats: Few recipient clonotypes overlapped donors; over 95% were de novo at given depth. After transplant, recipient diversity fell while pathologically expanded clonotypes grew through day 180.

The CDR3 loop spans 14 amino acids. V dropped 8 bases and J dropped 2 bases, with 10 bases sitting between them. The V gene's germline CDR1 is ENHRY and CDR2 SYGVKD. Described time point: recipient sample about 28 days before transplant, after cytoreduction. This chain joins TRBV10-3 and TRBJ2-6, with D perhaps assigned TRBD1 or TRBD2 (6 bases each). The starting material was peripheral blood mononuclear cells, obtained before stem cell transplant. The clonotype comes from a woman between 45 and 60 years old with acute myeloid leukemia. Some clones in this sample may be carry-over from other donors' samples. As DNA, the CDR3 is TGTGCCATCGGAGGGGGAACTGGGGCCAACGTCCTGACTTTC. Protein product: CAIGGGTGANVLTF.